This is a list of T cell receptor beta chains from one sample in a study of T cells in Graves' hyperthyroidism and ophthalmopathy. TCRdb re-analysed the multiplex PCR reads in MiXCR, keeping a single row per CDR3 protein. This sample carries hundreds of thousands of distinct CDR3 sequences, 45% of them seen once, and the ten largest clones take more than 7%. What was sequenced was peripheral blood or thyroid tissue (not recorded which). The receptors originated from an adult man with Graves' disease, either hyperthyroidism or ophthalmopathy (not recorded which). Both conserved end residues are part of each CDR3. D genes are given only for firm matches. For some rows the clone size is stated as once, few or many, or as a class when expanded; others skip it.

CATSRDRGSETQYF,TGTGCCACCAGCAGAGATCGGGGGTCGGAGACCCAGTACTTC,TRBJ2-5,many,TRBV15,.
CASSLASNRDLEQYF,TGTGCCAGCAGCTTAGCCTCGAATCGGGATCTCGAGCAGTACTTC,TRBJ2-7,few,TRBV7-9,.
CASSSGVYGELFF,TGTGCCAGCAGCTCGGGGGTGTACGGGGAGCTGTTTTTT,TRBJ2-2,many,TRBV7-9,.
CASSLSVGGTYGYTF,TGTGCCAGCAGCTTAAGTGTCGGGGGCACCTATGGCTACACCTTC,TRBJ1-2,few,TRBV7-9,.
CSARGVGTEAFF,TGCAGTGCTAGAGGGGTGGGAACTGAAGCTTTCTTT,TRBJ1-1,few,TRBV20-1,.
CASSSGQLNQPQHF,TGTGCCAGCAGCTCCGGACAGCTTAATCAGCCCCAGCATTTT,TRBJ1-5,many,TRBV2,.
CSARKGEETQYF,TGCAGTGCAAGAAAAGGAGAAGAGACCCAGTACTTC,TRBJ2-5,many,TRBV20-1,.
CASSLVGKGTTNEKLFF,TGTGCCAGCAGCTTAGTCGGGAAGGGAACAACTAATGAAAAACTGTTTTTT,TRBJ1-4,few,TRBV11-2,.
CASSSGLRAEAFF,TGCGCCAGCAGTTCAGGGCTTAGGGCTGAAGCTTTCTTT,TRBJ1-1,many,TRBV10-1,.
CASSPFPELPQHF,TGCGCCAGCAGCCCGTTTCCCGAGTTACCCCAGCATTTT,TRBJ1-5,.,TRBV5-1,.
CASSLLWQGAWEQYF,TGTGCCAGCAGTTTACTCTGGCAGGGGGCATGGGAGCAGTACTTC,TRBJ2-7,.,TRBV25-1,TRBD1
CASNPTGAYGNTIYF,TGTGCCAGCAACCCCACGGGGGCTTATGGAAACACCATATATTTT,TRBJ1-3,few,TRBV7-2,.
CASSVARGGEKLFF,TGTGCCAGCAGCGTCGCCAGGGGTGGCGAAAAACTGTTTTTT,TRBJ1-4,.,TRBV7-8,.
CASSEALHRSPLHF,TGTGCCAGCAGTGAAGCGCTTCACCGATCACCCCTCCACTTT,TRBJ1-6,many,TRBV2,.
CASSYPGVSSGNTIYF,TGTGCCAGCAGTTACCCCGGGGTATCCTCTGGAAACACCATATATTTT,TRBJ1-3,few,TRBV6-6,.
CSVRQGAGVSPLHF,TGCAGCGTGCGACAGGGGGCAGGAGTTTCACCCCTCCACTTT,TRBJ1-6,once,TRBV29-1,TRBD1
CASSRDIGYGYTF,TGTGCCAGCAGCCGGGACATCGGGTATGGCTACACCTTC,TRBJ1-2,few,TRBV3-1,.
CASSLSAGVGYGYTF,TGTGCCAGCAGTTTATCGGCAGGGGTCGGCTATGGCTACACCTTC,TRBJ1-2,few,TRBV12-3/TRBV12-4,.
CATSPGSRAGGYTF,TGTGCCACCTCCCCAGGGAGCCGAGCCGGTGGCTACACCTTC,TRBJ1-2,many,TRBV15,.
CATAGTGDNQPQHF,TGTGCCACCGCCGGGACAGGGGACAATCAGCCCCAGCATTTT,TRBJ1-5,.,TRBV24-1,TRBD1
CASSLGTGGGEPQHF,TGTGCCAGCAGCTTGGGGACAGGGGGCGGGGAGCCCCAGCATTTT,TRBJ1-5,.,TRBV7-9,TRBD1
CASSQQGQGYGYTF,TGCGCCAGCAGCCAACAGGGACAGGGCTATGGCTACACCTTC,TRBJ1-2,.,TRBV4-1,TRBD1
CATSRDRQTGELFF,TGTGCCACCAGCAGAGATCGGCAGACCGGGGAGCTGTTTTTT,TRBJ2-2,many,TRBV15,.
CSVMGTGTDEKLFF,TGCAGCGTAATGGGTACAGGGACAGATGAAAAACTGTTTTTT,TRBJ1-4,many,TRBV29-1,TRBD1
CASSFDTYNSPLHF,TGTGCCAGCAGTTTCGACACATATAATTCACCCCTCCACTTT,TRBJ1-6,few,TRBV5-4,.
CSAREGMNTEAFF,TGCAGTGCTAGAGAGGGGATGAACACTGAAGCTTTCTTT,TRBJ1-1,few,TRBV20-1,.
CSVDTGGGKLFF,TGCAGCGTTGATACGGGGGGCGGAAAGCTGTTTTTT,TRBJ2-2,.,TRBV29-1,.
CASSSRDRIDNSPLHF,TGTGCCAGCAGTAGCCGGGACAGAATTGATAATTCACCCCTCCACTTT,TRBJ1-6,few,TRBV2,TRBD1
CASEGTGPSYEQYF,TGTGCCAGCGAGGGGACAGGGCCGTCCTACGAGCAGTACTTC,TRBJ2-7,few,TRBV5-1,TRBD1
CASSAGTGGWNQPQHF,TGTGCCAGCAGTGCCGGGACAGGGGGGTGGAATCAGCCCCAGCATTTT,TRBJ1-5,.,TRBV12-3/TRBV12-4,TRBD1
CSSRTYDRDYEQYF,TGCAGCAGTCGGACCTACGACAGGGACTACGAGCAGTACTTC,TRBJ2-7,.,TRBV29-1,TRBD1
CASSFAVRGEQYF,TGTGCCAGCAGTTTTGCGGTTAGAGGGGAGCAGTACTTC,TRBJ2-7,.,TRBV2,.
CASKDGGGDEKLFF,TGCGCCAGCAAGGATGGGGGTGGGGATGAAAAACTGTTTTTT,TRBJ1-4,.,TRBV10-2,.
CASRRTGGTANYGYTF,TGTGCCAGCAGGAGGACAGGGGGGACGGCTAACTATGGCTACACCTTC,TRBJ1-2,.,TRBV10-3,TRBD1
CATSRATGYTF,TGTGCCACCAGCAGAGCCACTGGCTACACCTTC,TRBJ1-2,.,TRBV15,.
CASSVEQGRYGYTF,TGTGCCAGCAGCGTAGAGCAGGGGAGGTATGGCTACACCTTC,TRBJ1-2,many,TRBV9,.
CASSVGQGKDEQYF,TGTGCCAGCAGCGTAGGTCAGGGAAAGGACGAGCAGTACTTC,TRBJ2-7,.,TRBV9,.
CASSDTPVGPQHF,TGTGCCAGCAGTGACACGCCGGTGGGGCCCCAGCATTTT,TRBJ1-5,many,TRBV12-3/TRBV12-4,.
CASSYGLNKPPGEKLFF,TGTGCCAGCAGCTACGGGCTTAATAAACCTCCAGGTGAAAAACTGTTTTTT,TRBJ1-4,.,TRBV7-2,.
CASSLTGGRRQPQHF,TGTGCCAGCAGTTTAACCGGGGGGAGGCGTCAGCCCCAGCATTTT,TRBJ1-5,few,TRBV9,.
CSVGGPRGNYGYTF,TGCAGCGTTGGCGGGCCACGGGGGAACTATGGCTACACCTTC,TRBJ1-2,.,TRBV29-1,.
CSARHRGRLFYEQYF,TGCAGTGCTAGACATCGGGGACGGCTGTTCTACGAGCAGTACTTC,TRBJ2-7,few,TRBV20-1,.
CAWSVRIPTGELFF,TGTGCCTGGAGTGTAAGGATTCCCACCGGGGAGCTGTTTTTT,TRBJ2-2,.,TRBV30,.
CASIRGEDYGYTF,TGTGCCAGCATCCGGGGGGAGGACTATGGCTACACCTTC,TRBJ1-2,few,TRBV12-3/TRBV12-4,.